This T cell receptor beta chain was sequenced during a study of cytomegalovirus exposure and HLA in healthy donors. Study overall: The 550 to 800 first-cohort repertoires and the 110 or so validation repertoires shared the same platform, a later analysis reported. Study-wide results and limits: It was reportedly the case that the classifier diagnosed cytomegalovirus status with high specificity and sensitivity. The dataset shows that most TCR sequences were rare, while some public TCRs occurred in many donors. The authors enumerated 150 to 200 TCR beta chains as linked to cytomegalovirus.

Here immunoSEQ multiplex PCR was the method, and the copy in TCRdb shows in-frame clones only, minus some. The sample carries over 85,000 clones, 88% recorded once. Deletions cut 1 base from V and 6 bases from J, with 14 bases between. Per the germline V gene, CDR1 is SEHNR and CDR2 is FQNEAQ (reference sequence). The length of the CDR3 is 15 residues. This clone was seen once. Its antigen is unknown. The sequence was collected from a woman in her thirties in good health and CMV-seropositive. Sequencing was carried out using PBMCs. The chain has TRBV7-9 and TRBJ2-3, with D unclear. The DNA for the CDR3 is TGTGCCAGCAGCTTAGTAATCGACTCCCACGATACGCAGTATTTT. It yields the protein CASSLVIDSHDTQYF.